The clone carrying this T cell receptor (beta chain) was seen more than once but under ten times. J lost 3 bases, V lost 10 bases, and 8 bases had no gene match. Germline V gene lookup returns CDR1 LGHNA and CDR2 YSLEER. CDR3 length equals 13 residues. These data are taken from a study of naive CD8 T cells in extremely preterm neonates. Clones were sequenced by immunoSEQ multiplex PCR, and TCRdb holds only the in-frame ones, with some missing. This table holds roughly 5,200 clones, approximately 96% found once. The TCR comes from a human donor in good health. The chain joins TRBV4-3 to TRBJ2-7, with 8 bases that match TRBD2. Sequencing was carried out using naive CD8+ T cells from blood. The CDR3 region is CAILPGTSYEQYF. The DNA of the CDR3 is TGCGCCATCCTCCCCGGGACTAGCTACGAGCAGTACTTC.